This record covers a single TCR beta chain. Each CDR3 protein gets one entry in TCRdb, which reprocessed the 5' RACE reads and gives no DNA. This sample contains around 450,000 distinct CDR3 sequences. The source of the sample is a study of monozygotic twins with inflammatory bowel disease. CDR1 and CDR2 from the germline V gene are DFQATT and SNEGSKA (reference sequence). This CDR3 region has 15 residues. This receptor was obtained from a human donor with ulcerative colitis or Crohn's disease, or a healthy co-twin of an affected twin (not recorded which). This chain connects TRBV20-1 to TRBJ1-3; TCRdb gives TRBD1 as the D gene, but with no DNA this cannot be confirmed. Sequenced: blood. CDR3: CSAPPQGGSGNTIYF.